This TCR beta chain came from a study of blood T cell repertoires in COVID-19. TCRdb's copy holds only in-frame clones and misses some; the assay was immunoSEQ multiplex PCR. The sample records approximately 150,000 clones, 79% being singletons. The CDR3 length is 14 residues. The V and J ends lost 8 bases and 0 bases respectively, with 14 bases between them. Per germline, CDR1 MNHEY and CDR2 SVGAGI. The sequenced material came from peripheral blood. The sequence was obtained from a man aged 50-60 years with active or convalescent COVID-19. The chain combines TRBV6-5 with TRBJ2-7, with a possible D match to TRBD1 (5 bases). The CDR3 sequence: CASGYDRVSYEQYF. The CDR3 DNA reads as TGTGCCAGCGGGTATGACAGAGTCTCCTACGAGCAGTACTTC.